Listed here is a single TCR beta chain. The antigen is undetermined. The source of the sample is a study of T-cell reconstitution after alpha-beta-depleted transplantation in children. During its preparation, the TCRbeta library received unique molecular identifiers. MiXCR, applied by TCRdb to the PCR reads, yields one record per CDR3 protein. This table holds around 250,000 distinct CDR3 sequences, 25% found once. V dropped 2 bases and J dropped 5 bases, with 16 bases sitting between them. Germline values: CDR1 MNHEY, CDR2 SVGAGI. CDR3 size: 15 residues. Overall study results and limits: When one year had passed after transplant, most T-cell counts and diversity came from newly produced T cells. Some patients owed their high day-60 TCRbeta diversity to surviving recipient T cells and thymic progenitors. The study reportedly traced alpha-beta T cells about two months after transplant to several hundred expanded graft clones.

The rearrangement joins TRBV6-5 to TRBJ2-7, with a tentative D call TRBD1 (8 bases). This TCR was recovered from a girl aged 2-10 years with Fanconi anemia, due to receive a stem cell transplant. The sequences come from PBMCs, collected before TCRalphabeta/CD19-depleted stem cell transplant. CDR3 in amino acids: CASSYGYRGRDEQYF. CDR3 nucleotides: TGTGCCAGCAGTTACGGCTACAGGGGGAGGGACGAGCAGTACTTC.